Listed below are T cell receptor beta chains from one sample, sequenced in a study of T cells in Graves' hyperthyroidism and ophthalmopathy. TCRdb passed the multiplex PCR reads through MiXCR, listing each CDR3 protein once. The data show roughly 800,000 distinct CDR3 sequences, with around 39% seen just once and around 9.3% held by the top ten. Sequencing was performed on blood. These receptor sequences come from a man aged 18 to 35 with Graves' hyperthyroidism. CDR3s include the opening cysteine and the closing phenylalanine or tryptophan. Fields, in order: D gene, V gene, J gene, clone size, CDR3 protein, CDR3 DNA. The D gene is left open where the match is weak. Clone size is not always given. Where it is, it says once, few, many or a class for expanded clones.

NA	TRBV25-1	TRBJ2-5	NA	CASSPQLAEQETQYF	TGTGCCAGCAGCCCCCAGTTAGCGGAGCAAGAGACCCAGTACTTC
NA	TRBV20-1	TRBJ1-4	many	CSARVTLTNEKLFF	TGCAGTGCTAGAGTTACACTTACTAATGAAAAACTGTTTTTT
TRBD1	TRBV6-2/TRBV6-3	TRBJ2-7	NA	CASGYGQGWSEQYF	TGTGCCAGCGGTTACGGACAGGGCTGGTCCGAGCAGTACTTC
TRBD1	TRBV2	TRBJ2-7	many	CASSEDRDDYEQYF	TGTGCCAGCAGTGAGGACAGGGACGACTACGAGCAGTACTTC
NA	TRBV7-8	TRBJ1-5	few	CASSPMGAGAMGNQPQHF	TGTGCCAGCAGCCCCATGGGGGCGGGGGCGATGGGCAATCAGCCCCAGCATTTT
NA	TRBV15	TRBJ2-3	NA	CATSRDGDRQYF	TGTGCCACCAGCAGAGACGGGGATAGGCAGTATTTT
NA	TRBV4-1	TRBJ1-5	NA	CASGQEGAQPQHF	TGCGCCAGCGGCCAAGAGGGTGCCCAGCCCCAGCATTTT
NA	TRBV29-1	TRBJ1-1	NA	CSGTLTEAFF	TGCAGCGGGACATTAACTGAAGCTTTCTTT
NA	TRBV29-1	TRBJ1-4	many	CSVVSHINEKLFF	TGCAGCGTTGTGTCTCATATTAATGAAAAACTGTTTTTT
NA	TRBV6-6	TRBJ1-5	NA	CASSYSQAQVSNQPQHF	TGTGCCAGCAGTTACTCACAGGCTCAGGTCAGCAATCAGCCCCAGCATTTT
NA	TRBV13	TRBJ2-7	few	CASSLNGPYYEQYF	TGTGCCAGCAGCTTAAACGGGCCGTACTACGAGCAGTACTTC
TRBD1	TRBV19	TRBJ1-5	many	CASMRTGEYQPQHF	TGTGCCAGTATGCGCACAGGGGAATATCAGCCCCAGCATTTT
TRBD1	TRBV29-1	TRBJ2-3	NA	CSVEGPGQGATDTQYF	TGCAGCGTTGAGGGACCGGGACAGGGGGCAACAGATACGCAGTATTTT
NA	TRBV6-5	TRBJ1-1	few	CASSYDRKNTEAFF	TGTGCCAGCAGTTACGACCGGAAGAACACTGAAGCTTTCTTT
TRBD2	TRBV2	TRBJ2-5	many	CASRWTSGKETQYF	TGTGCCAGCAGATGGACTAGCGGGAAAGAGACCCAGTACTTC
TRBD1	TRBV6-5	TRBJ1-1	NA	CASSQGQLSTEAFF	TGTGCCAGCAGTCAGGGACAGCTGAGCACTGAAGCTTTCTTT
TRBD2	TRBV15	TRBJ2-7	NA	CATSSIREALREQYF	TGTGCCACCAGCAGTATCCGGGAGGCCCTACGCGAGCAGTACTTC
TRBD1	TRBV4-1	TRBJ1-1	NA	CASSQADRDTEAFF	TGCGCCAGCAGCCAAGCGGACAGGGACACTGAAGCTTTCTTT
NA	TRBV7-9	TRBJ1-4	once	CASGPGNEKLFF	TGTGCCAGCGGACCGGGAAATGAAAAACTGTTTTTC
TRBD1	TRBV9	TRBJ2-2	few	CASSAGTGGDTGELFF	TGTGCCAGCAGCGCCGGGACAGGGGGAGACACCGGGGAGCTGTTTTTT
TRBD2	TRBV5-1	TRBJ2-6	few	CASSPSGGGSGANVLTF	TGCGCCAGCAGCCCGAGCGGCGGGGGTTCTGGGGCCAACGTCCTGACTTTC
TRBD1	TRBV2	TRBJ2-5	many	CASREGTGLGETQYF	TGTGCCAGCAGGGAGGGGACAGGGCTTGGAGAGACCCAGTACTTC
TRBD1	TRBV20-1	TRBJ2-7	NA	CSAPTGLVEDEQYF	TGCAGTGCTCCGACAGGGCTCGTCGAGGACGAGCAGTACTTC
TRBD2	TRBV6-5	TRBJ2-2	few	CASSWSGRGTGELFF	TGTGCCAGCAGTTGGAGCGGGAGAGGCACCGGGGAGCTGTTTTTT
NA	TRBV7-2	TRBJ2-7	NA	CASSLGGGENEQYF	TGTGCCAGCAGCTTAGGGGGTGGGGAGAACGAGCAGTACTTC
NA	TRBV6-5	TRBJ1-1	NA	CASSSDRSSTEAFF	TGTGCCAGCAGTTCCGACAGGTCTAGCACTGAAGCTTTCTTT
TRBD2	TRBV7-2	TRBJ2-7	NA	CASSLESRGGTGGFGQYF	TGTGCCAGCAGCTTAGAAAGTCGAGGAGGGACCGGGGGGTTTGGCCAGTACTTC
NA	TRBV5-6	TRBJ1-1	few	CASQAASYTEAFF	TGTGCCAGCCAAGCAGCTTCGTACACTGAAGCTTTCTTT
NA	TRBV24-1	TRBJ2-5	many	CATSVGEGDQETQYF	TGTGCCACCAGTGTCGGCGAGGGGGATCAAGAGACCCAGTACTTC
NA	TRBV4-1	TRBJ2-5	NA	CASGQDSQGVETQYF	TGCGCCAGCGGCCAAGACTCTCAAGGGGTGGAGACCCAGTACTTC
TRBD2	TRBV10-3	TRBJ2-3	few	CAISEIAGKPDTQYF	TGTGCCATCAGTGAGATAGCGGGGAAACCAGATACGCAGTATTTT
TRBD1	TRBV20-1	TRBJ2-7	NA	CSARDPWTGSSYGQYF	TGCAGTGCTAGAGACCCGTGGACAGGGAGCTCCTACGGGCAGTACTTC
NA	TRBV4-1	TRBJ2-7	NA	CASSQALLGEQYF	TGCGCCAGCAGCCAAGCCCTTCTGGGCGAGCAGTACTTC
TRBD1	TRBV7-9	TRBJ2-5	NA	CASTGAGGQETQYF	TGTGCCAGCACGGGCGCAGGGGGTCAAGAGACCCAGTACTTC
TRBD1	TRBV29-1	TRBJ1-1	NA	CSVRTGDGQDTEAFF	TGCAGCGTTAGGACAGGGGATGGGCAGGACACTGAAGCTTTCTTT
TRBD1	TRBV13	TRBJ1-2	few	CASSDPGQINYGYTF	TGTGCCAGCAGCGATCCGGGACAGATTAACTATGGCTACACCTTC
NA	TRBV29-1	TRBJ1-3	few	CSAGPTKEGNTTYF	TGCAGCGCCGGACCCACAAAGGAAGGAAACACCACATATTTT
NA	TRBV2	TRBJ2-5	many	CASSEQQETQYF	TGTGCCAGCAGTGAACAGCAAGAGACCCAGTACTTC
NA	TRBV9	TRBJ1-1	NA	CASKPGANTEAFF	TGTGCCAGCAAACCAGGGGCAAACACTGAAGCTTTCTTT
NA	TRBV5-5	TRBJ1-6	few	CASSFQGLNSPLHF	TGTGCCAGCAGCTTCCAGGGGTTGAATTCACCCCTCCACTTT
TRBD2	TRBV19	TRBJ2-5	NA	CASSILAGGQETQYF	TGTGCCAGTAGTATCCTAGCGGGGGGGCAAGAGACCCAGTACTTC
NA	TRBV20-1	TRBJ2-7	NA	CSARDRVGVEQYF	TGCAGTGCTAGAGACAGGGTGGGGGTCGAGCAGTACTTC
NA	TRBV7-9	TRBJ2-7	NA	CASSPVGPYYEQYF	TGTGCCAGCAGCCCCGTTGGTCCATACTACGAGCAGTACTTC
NA	TRBV20-1	TRBJ2-5	NA	CSARLGEETQYF	TGCAGTGCTAGGCTGGGCGAGGAGACCCAGTACTTC
NA	TRBV9	TRBJ2-7	few	CASSVGGTGVLEQYF	TGTGCCAGCAGCGTAGGAGGCACGGGGGTTTTGGAGCAGTACTTC
TRBD1	TRBV9	TRBJ1-1	NA	CASSRGTGEAAEAFF	TGTGCCAGCAGCCGTGGGACAGGGGAGGCGGCTGAAGCTTTCTTT
NA	TRBV10-3	TRBJ2-7	NA	CAISARGRTSYEQYF	TGTGCCATCAGCGCCCGTGGGCGGACCTCCTACGAGCAGTACTTC
NA	TRBV29-1	TRBJ1-1	many	CSVEGSTEAFF	TGCAGCGTTGAGGGTTCCACTGAAGCTTTCTTT
NA	TRBV19	TRBJ2-2	few	CASSATILVDGELFF	TGTGCCAGTAGTGCGACTATCTTGGTGGACGGGGAGCTGTTTTTT
NA	TRBV19	TRBJ2-6	NA	CASSIGSTNVLTF	TGTGCCAGTAGTATCGGGAGTACCAACGTCCTGACTTTC
NA	TRBV7-9	TRBJ2-7	many	CASSPWQGGTYEQYF	TGTGCCAGCAGCCCCTGGCAGGGCGGGACCTACGAGCAGTACTTC
NA	TRBV12-3/TRBV12-4	TRBJ1-2	NA	CASRQVQGYSYGYTF	TGTGCCAGCAGGCAGGTACAAGGGTACAGCTATGGCTACACCTTC
NA	TRBV7-2	TRBJ1-5	few	CASSLGWTAYSNQPQHF	TGTGCCAGCAGCTTAGGATGGACAGCTTATAGCAATCAGCCCCAGCATTTT
TRBD1	TRBV5-6	TRBJ1-4	few	CASSSWTQGEKLFF	TGTGCCAGCAGCTCCTGGACACAGGGGGAAAAACTGTTTTTT
NA	TRBV7-8	TRBJ2-7	many	CASSLVPLDTEQYF	TGTGCCAGCAGCTTAGTCCCCTTAGACACGGAGCAGTACTTC
NA	TRBV10-3	TRBJ2-1	NA	CAISESRGSSYNEQFF	TGTGCCATCAGTGAGTCTAGGGGGAGCTCCTACAATGAGCAGTTCTTC
TRBD1	TRBV29-1	TRBJ1-4	NA	CSVEGTTGVNEKLFF	TGCAGCGTTGAAGGCACGACAGGGGTTAATGAAAAACTGTTTTTT